Reported below is one T cell receptor beta chain. Antigen: not known. The record originates from a study of follicular helper T cells after annual influenza vaccination. Whole-study context: For some subjects, blood spans the 2013-2014, 2014-2015 and 2015-2016 annual vaccinations.

Generated by immunoSEQ multiplex PCR, the TCRdb table keeps only in-frame clones and is missing some. The data show some 9,000 clones, approximately 90% seen once. The CDR3 spans 13 residues. CDR1 and CDR2 (germline): SGHDT, YYEEEE. Trimming shortened V by 1 base and J by 6 bases, and 7 bases separated the two germline ends. Notes on the study in general: Most later recoveries of Day 7 ICOS+CD38+ clones were ICOS-CD38- cTfh. Each annual vaccination recalled recurring oligoclonal ICOS+CD38+ cTfh clonotypes.

The time point was: 2015-2016 season, pre-vaccination. Adults received seasonal inactivated influenza vaccine, with sorted blood CD4 subsets sequenced before and after. Sample: CXCR5+ CD38- circulating T follicular helper cells from blood, taken on the day of influenza vaccination. This sample's subset: circulating Tfh, non-naive CD4+CXCR5+PD-1+ (ICOS+CD38+ or ICOS-CD38-). This TCR derives from an adult who received the influenza vaccine. The chain employs TRBV5-6 and TRBJ2-2, with D unclear. The CDR3 reads CASSLLSSGELFF. In nucleotides, the CDR3 is TGTGCCAGCAGCTTGCTAAGTTCCGGGGAGCTGTTTTTT.